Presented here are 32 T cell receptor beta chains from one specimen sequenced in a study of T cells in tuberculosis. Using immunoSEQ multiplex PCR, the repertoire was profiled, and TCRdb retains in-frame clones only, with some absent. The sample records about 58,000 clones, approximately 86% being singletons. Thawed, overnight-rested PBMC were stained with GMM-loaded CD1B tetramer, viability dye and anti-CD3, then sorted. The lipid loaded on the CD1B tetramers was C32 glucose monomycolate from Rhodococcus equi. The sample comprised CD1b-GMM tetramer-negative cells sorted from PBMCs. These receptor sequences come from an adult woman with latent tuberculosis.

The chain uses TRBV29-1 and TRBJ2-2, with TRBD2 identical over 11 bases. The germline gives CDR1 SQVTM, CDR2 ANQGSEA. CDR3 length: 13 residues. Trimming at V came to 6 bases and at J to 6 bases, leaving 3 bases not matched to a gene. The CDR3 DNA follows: TGCAGCGTCACTAGCGGGAGTGCCGGGGAGCTGTTTTTT. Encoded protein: CSVTSGSAGELFF.

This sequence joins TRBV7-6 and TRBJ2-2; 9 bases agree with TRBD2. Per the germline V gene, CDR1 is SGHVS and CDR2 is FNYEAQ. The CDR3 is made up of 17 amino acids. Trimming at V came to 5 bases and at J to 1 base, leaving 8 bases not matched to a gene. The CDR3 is CASSPGRLAENTGELFF. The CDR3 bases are TGTGCCAGCAGCCCCGGCAGACTAGCGGAGAACACCGGGGAGCTGTTTTTT.

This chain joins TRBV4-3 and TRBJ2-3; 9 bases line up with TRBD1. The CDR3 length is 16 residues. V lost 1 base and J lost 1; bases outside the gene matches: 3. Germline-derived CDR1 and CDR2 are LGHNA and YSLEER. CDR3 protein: CASSQGDRVGTDTQYF. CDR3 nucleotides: TGCGCCAGCAGCCAAGGGGACAGGGTGGGCACAGATACGCAGTATTTT.

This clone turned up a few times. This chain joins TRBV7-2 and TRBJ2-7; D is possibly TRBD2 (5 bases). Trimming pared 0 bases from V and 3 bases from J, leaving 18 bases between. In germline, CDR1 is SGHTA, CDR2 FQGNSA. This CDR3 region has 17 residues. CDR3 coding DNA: TGTGCCAGCAGCTTAGCCGGGCGCCTAGCCTTGAACTACGAGCAGTACTTC. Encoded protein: CASSLAGRLALNYEQYF.

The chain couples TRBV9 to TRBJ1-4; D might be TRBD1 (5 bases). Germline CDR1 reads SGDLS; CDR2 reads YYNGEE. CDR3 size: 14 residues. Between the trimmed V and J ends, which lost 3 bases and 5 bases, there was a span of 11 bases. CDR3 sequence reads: CASSADNFNEKLFF. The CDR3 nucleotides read TGTGCCAGCAGCGCGGACAACTTCAATGAAAAACTGTTTTTT.

The CDR3 sequence: CAWSVLGGSTDTQYF. In DNA, the CDR3 is TGTGCCTGGAGTGTACTTGGGGGGAGCACAGATACGCAGTATTTT. The chain employs TRBV30 and TRBJ2-3, with D tentatively TRBD2 (6 bases). Trimming took off 0 bases at V and 0 bases at J, with 10 bases between the two ends. The germline gives CDR1 GTSNPN, CDR2 SVGIG (reference sequence). This CDR3 spans 15 amino acids.

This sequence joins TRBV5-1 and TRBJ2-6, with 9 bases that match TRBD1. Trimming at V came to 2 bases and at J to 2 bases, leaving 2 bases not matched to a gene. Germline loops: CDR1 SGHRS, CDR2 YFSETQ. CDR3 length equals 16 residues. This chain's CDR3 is CASSFTGGAGANVLTF. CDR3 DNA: TGCGCCAGCAGCTTCACAGGGGGCGCTGGGGCCAACGTCCTGACTTTC. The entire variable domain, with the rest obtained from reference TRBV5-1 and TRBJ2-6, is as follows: KAGVTQTPRYLIKTRGQQVTLSCSPISGHRSVSWYQQTPGQGLQFLFEYFSETQRNKGNFPGRFSGRQFSNSRSEMNVSTLELGDSALYLCASSFTGGAGANVLTFGAGSRLTVL.

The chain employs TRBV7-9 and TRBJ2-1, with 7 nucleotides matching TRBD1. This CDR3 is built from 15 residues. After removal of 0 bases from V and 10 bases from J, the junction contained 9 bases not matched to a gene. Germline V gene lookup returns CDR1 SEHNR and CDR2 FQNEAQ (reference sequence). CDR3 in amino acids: CASSLALGQELEQFF. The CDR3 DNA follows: TGTGCCAGCAGCTTAGCCTTAGGACAGGAGTTAGAGCAGTTCTTC.

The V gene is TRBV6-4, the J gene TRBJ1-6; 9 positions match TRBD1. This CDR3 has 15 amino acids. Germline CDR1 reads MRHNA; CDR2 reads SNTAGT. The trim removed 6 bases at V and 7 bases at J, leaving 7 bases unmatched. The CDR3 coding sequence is TGTGCCAGCAGCGCAGGACAGGGGAAAAATTCACCCCTCCACTTT. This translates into CASSAGQGKNSPLHF.

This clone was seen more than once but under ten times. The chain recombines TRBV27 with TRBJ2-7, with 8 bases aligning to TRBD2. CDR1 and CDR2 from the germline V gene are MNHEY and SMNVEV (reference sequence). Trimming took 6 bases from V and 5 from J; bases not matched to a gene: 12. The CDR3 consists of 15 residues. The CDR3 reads CASRGLGAGDHEQYF. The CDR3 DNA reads TGTGCCAGCAGGGGCCTGGGAGCGGGAGATCACGAGCAGTACTTC.

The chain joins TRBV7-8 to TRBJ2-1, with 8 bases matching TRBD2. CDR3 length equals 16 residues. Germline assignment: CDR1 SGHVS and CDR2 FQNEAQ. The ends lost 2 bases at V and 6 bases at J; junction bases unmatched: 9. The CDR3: CASSLSPGLGINEQFF. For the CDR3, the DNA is TGTGCCAGCAGCTTATCACCGGGACTAGGTATCAATGAGCAGTTCTTC.

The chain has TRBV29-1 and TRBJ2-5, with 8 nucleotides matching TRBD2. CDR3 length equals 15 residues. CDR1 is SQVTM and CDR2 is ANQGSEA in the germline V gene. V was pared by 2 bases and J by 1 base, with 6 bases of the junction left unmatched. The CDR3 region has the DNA TGCAGCGTTGAAAAGTTAGCGGGGATCCAAGAGACCCAGTACTTC. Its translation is CSVEKLAGIQETQYF.

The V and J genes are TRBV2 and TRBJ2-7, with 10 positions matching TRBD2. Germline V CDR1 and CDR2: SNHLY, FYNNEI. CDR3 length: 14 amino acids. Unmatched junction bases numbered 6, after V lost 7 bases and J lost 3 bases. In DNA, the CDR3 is TGTGCCAGCAACCAAGCGGGAGGGGGCTACGAGCAGTACTTC. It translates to CASNQAGGGYEQYF. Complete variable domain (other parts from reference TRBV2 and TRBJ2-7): EPEVTQTPSHQVTQMGQEVILRCVPISNHLYFYWYRQILGQKVEFLVSFYNNEISEKSEIFDDQFSVERPDGSNFTLKIRSTKLEDSAMYFCASNQAGGGYEQYFGPGTRLTVT.

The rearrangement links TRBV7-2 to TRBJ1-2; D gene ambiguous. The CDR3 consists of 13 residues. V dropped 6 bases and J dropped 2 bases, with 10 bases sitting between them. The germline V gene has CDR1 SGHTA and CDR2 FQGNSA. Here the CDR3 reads CASSLTQNYGYTF. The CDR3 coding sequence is TGTGCCAGCAGTCTTACACAGAACTATGGCTACACCTTC.

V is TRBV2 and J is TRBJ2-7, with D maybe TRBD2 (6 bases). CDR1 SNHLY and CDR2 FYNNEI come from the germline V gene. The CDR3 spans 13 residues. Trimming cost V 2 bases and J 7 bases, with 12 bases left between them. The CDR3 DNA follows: TGTGCCAGCAGTGAATTGAAGGGACTTGAGCAGTACTTC. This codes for CASSELKGLEQYF.

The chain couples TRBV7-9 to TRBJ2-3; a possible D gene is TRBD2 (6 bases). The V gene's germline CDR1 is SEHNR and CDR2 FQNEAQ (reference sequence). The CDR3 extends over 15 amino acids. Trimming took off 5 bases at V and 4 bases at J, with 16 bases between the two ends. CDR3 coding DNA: TGTGCCAGCAGCCCCATCGGCGGGAAGGCAGATACGCAGTATTTT. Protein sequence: CASSPIGGKADTQYF.

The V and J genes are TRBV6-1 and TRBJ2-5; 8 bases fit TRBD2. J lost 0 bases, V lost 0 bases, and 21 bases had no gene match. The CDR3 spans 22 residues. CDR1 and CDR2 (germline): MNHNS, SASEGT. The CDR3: CASSEAGPARGRTLYHQETQYF. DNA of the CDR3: TGTGCCAGCAGTGAAGCGGGGCCGGCTCGCGGGAGGACGTTATACCACCAAGAGACCCAGTACTTC.

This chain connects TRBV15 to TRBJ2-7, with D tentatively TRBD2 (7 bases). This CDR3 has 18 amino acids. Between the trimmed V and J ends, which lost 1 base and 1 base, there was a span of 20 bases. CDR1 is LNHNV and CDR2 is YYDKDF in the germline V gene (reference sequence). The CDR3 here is CATSRAQGLWEGSYEQYF. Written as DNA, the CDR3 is TGTGCCACCAGCAGAGCCCAGGGGTTGTGGGAGGGGTCCTACGAGCAGTACTTC.

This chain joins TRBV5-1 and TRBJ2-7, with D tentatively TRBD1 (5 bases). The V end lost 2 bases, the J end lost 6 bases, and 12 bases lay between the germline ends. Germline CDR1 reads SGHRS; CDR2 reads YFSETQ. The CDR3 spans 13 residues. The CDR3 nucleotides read TGCGCCAGCAGCTTTACACAGGACCGCGAGCAGTACTTC. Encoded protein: CASSFTQDREQYF.

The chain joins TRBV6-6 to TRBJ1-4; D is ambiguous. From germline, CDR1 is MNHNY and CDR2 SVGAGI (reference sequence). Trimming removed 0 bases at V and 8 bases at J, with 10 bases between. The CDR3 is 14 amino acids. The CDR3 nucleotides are TGTGCCAGCAGTTACTCCAGGCGGGAGGAAAAACTGTTTTTT. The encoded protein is CASSYSRREEKLFF.

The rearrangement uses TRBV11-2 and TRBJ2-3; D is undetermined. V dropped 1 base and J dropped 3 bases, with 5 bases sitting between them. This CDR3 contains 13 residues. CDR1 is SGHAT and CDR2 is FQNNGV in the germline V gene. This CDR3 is CASSLAFTDTQYF. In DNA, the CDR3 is TGTGCCAGCAGCTTAGCGTTTACAGATACGCAGTATTTT. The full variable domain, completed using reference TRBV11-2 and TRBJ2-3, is EAGVAQSPRYKIIEKRQSVAFWCNPISGHATLYWYQQILGQGPKLLIQFQNNGVVDDSQLPKDRFSAERLKGVDSTLKIQPAKLEDSAVYLCASSLAFTDTQYFGPGTRLTVL.

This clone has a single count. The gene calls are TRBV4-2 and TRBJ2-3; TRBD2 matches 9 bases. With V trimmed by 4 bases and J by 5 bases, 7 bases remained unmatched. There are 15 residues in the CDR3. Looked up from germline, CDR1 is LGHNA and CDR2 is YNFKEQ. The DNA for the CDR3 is TGTGCCAGCAGCCCCTGGACTAGCGAAGTAGATACGCAGTATTTT. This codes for CASSPWTSEVDTQYF.

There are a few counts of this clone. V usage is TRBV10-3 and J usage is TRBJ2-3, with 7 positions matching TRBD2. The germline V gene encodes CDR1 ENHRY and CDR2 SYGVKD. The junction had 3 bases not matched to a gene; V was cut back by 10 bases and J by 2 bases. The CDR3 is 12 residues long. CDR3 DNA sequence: TGTGCCACTAGCGGTTCCACAGATACGCAGTATTTT. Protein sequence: CATSGSTDTQYF.

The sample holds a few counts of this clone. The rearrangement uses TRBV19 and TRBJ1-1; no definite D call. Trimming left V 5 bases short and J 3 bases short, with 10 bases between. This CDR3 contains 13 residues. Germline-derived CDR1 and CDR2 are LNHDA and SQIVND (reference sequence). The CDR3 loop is CASSRVYDTEAFF. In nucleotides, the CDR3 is TGTGCCAGTAGTCGGGTGTACGACACTGAAGCTTTCTTT.

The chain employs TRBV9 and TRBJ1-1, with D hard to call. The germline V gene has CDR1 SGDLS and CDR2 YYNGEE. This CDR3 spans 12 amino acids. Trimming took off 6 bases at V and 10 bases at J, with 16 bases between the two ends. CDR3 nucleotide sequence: TGTGCCAGCACCCCCCGGGAGTCCGGAGCTTTCTTT. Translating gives CASTPRESGAFF.

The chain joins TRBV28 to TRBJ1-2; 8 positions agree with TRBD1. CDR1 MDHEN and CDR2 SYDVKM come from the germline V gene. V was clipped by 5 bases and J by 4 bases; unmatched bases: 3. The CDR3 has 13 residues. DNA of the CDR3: TGTGCCAGCAGTCCGGACAGGGCCTATGGCTACACCTTC. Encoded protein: CASSPDRAYGYTF.

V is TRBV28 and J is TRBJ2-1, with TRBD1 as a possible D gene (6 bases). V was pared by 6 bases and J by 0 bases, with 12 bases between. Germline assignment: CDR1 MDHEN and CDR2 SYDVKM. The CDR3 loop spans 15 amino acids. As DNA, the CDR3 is TGTGCCAGCAGCCTCGACAGGACCTCCTACAATGAGCAGTTCTTC. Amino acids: CASSLDRTSYNEQFF.

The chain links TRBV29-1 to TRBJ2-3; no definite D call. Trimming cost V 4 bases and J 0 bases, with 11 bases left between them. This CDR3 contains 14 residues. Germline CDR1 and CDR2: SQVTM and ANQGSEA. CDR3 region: CSVVKSTSTDTQYF. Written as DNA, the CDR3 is TGCAGCGTTGTTAAATCTACTAGCACAGATACGCAGTATTTT.

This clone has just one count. CDR3 sequence reads: CASSYLTGEDYEQYF. The DNA for the CDR3 is TGTGCCAGCAGCTACTTGACAGGGGAGGACTACGAGCAGTACTTC. The genes are TRBV7-2 and TRBJ2-7; TRBD1 agrees at 8 bases. The length of the CDR3 is 15 residues. Germline values: CDR1 SGHTA, CDR2 FQGNSA. The J segment lost 3 bases and the V segment lost 4 bases, leaving 8 bases of the junction unmatched.

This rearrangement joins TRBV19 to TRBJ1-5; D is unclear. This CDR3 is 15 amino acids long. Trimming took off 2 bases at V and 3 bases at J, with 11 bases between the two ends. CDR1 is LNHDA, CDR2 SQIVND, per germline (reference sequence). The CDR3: CASSIIGSPNQPQHF. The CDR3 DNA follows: TGTGCCAGTAGTATAATCGGGAGTCCCAATCAGCCCCAGCATTTT.

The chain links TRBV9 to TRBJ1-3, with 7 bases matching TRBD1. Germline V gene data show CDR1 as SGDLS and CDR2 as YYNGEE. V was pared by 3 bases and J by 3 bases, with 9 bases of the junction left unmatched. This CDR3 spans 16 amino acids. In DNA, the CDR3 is TGTGCCAGCAGCGCCCTGACAGGGTATGTTGGAAACACCATATATTTT. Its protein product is CASSALTGYVGNTIYF.

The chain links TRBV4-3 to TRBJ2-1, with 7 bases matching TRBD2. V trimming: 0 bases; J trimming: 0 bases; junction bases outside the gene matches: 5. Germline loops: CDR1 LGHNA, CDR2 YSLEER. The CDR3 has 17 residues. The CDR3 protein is CASSQDRASGSYNEQFF. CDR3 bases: TGCGCCAGCAGCCAAGACCGAGCTAGCGGCTCCTACAATGAGCAGTTCTTC.